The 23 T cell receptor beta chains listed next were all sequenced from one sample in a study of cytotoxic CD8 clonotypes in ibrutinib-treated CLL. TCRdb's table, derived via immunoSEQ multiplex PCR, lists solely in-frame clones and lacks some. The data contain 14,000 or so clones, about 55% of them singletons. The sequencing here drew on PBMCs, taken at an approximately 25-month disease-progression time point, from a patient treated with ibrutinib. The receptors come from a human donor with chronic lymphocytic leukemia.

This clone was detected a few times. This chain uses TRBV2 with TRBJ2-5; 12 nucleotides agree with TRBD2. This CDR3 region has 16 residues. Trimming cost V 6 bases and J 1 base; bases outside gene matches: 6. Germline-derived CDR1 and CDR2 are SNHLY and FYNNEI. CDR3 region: CASRAPSGGGQETQYF. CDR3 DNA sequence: TGTGCCAGCAGGGCGCCTAGCGGGGGGGGCCAAGAGACCCAGTACTTC.

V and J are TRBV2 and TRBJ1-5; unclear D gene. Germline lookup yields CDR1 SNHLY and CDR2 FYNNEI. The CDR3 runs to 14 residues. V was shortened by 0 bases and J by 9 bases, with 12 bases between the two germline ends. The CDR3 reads CASSEAPGWGPQHF. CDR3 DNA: TGTGCCAGCAGTGAAGCGCCGGGTTGGGGGCCCCAGCATTTT.

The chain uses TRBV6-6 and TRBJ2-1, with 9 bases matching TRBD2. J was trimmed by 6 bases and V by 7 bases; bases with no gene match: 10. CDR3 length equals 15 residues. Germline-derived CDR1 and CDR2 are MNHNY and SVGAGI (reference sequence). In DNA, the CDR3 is TGTGCCAGCACCATAGGGGCGGGGGGGCCCAATGAGCAGTTCTTC. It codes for CASTIGAGGPNEQFF.

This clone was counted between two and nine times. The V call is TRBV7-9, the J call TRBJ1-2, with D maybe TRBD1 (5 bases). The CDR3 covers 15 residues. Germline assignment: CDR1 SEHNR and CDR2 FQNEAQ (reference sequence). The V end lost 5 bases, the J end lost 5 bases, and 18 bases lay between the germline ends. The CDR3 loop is CASSMTGTTLYGYTF. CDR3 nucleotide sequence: TGTGCCAGCAGCATGACCGGGACTACCCTTTATGGCTACACCTTC.

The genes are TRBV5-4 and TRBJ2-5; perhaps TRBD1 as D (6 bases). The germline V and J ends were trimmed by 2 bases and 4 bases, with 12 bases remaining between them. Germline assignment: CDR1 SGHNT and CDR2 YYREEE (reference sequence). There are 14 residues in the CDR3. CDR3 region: CASSFWGLLETQYF. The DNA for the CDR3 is TGTGCCAGCAGCTTTTGGGGGCTATTAGAGACCCAGTACTTC. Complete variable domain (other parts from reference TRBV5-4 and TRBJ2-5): ETGVTQSPTHLIKTRGQQVTLRCSSQSGHNTVSWYQQALGQGPQFIFQYYREEENGRGNFPPRFSGLQFPNYSSELNVNALELDDSALYLCASSFWGLLETQYFGPGTRLLVL.

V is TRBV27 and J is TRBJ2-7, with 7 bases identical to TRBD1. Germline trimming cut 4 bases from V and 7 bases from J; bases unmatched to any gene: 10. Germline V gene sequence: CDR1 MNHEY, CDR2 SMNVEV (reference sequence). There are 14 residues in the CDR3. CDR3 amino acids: CASSSRTGPGEQYF. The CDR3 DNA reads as TGTGCCAGCAGTTCGAGGACAGGCCCGGGGGAGCAGTACTTC.

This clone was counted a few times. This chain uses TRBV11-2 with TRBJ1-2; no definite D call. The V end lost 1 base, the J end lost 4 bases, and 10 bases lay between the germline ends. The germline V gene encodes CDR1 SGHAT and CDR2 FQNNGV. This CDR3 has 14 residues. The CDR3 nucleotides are TGTGCCAGCAGCTTAGGTTTGGGCCTCTATGGCTACACCTTC. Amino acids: CASSLGLGLYGYTF. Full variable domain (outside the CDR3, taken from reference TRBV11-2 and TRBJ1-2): EAGVAQSPRYKIIEKRQSVAFWCNPISGHATLYWYQQILGQGPKLLIQFQNNGVVDDSQLPKDRFSAERLKGVDSTLKIQPAKLEDSAVYLCASSLGLGLYGYTFGSGTRLTVV.

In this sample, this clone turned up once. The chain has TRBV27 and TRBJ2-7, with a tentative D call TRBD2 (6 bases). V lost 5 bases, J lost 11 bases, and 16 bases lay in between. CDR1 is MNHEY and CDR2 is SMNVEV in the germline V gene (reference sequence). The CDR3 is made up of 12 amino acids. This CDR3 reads CASSPYGGIEYF. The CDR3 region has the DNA TGTGCCAGCAGTCCCTACGGAGGGATAGAGTACTTC.

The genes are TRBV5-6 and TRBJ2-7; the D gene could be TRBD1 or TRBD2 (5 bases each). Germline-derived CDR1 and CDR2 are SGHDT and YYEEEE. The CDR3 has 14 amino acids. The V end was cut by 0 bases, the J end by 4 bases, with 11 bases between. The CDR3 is CASSLGGSGYEQYF. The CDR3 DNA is TGTGCCAGCAGCTTGGGAGGGTCAGGGTACGAGCAGTACTTC.

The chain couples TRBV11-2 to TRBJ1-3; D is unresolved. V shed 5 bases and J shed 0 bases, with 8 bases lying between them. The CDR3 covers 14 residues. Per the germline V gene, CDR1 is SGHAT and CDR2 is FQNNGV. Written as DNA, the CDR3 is TGTGCCAGCAGCCCAGCGGGCTCTGGAAACACCATATATTTT. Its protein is CASSPAGSGNTIYF.

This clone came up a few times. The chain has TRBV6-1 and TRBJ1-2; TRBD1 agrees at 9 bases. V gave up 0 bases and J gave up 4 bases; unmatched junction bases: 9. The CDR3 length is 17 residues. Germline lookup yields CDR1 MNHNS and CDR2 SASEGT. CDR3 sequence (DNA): TGTGCCAGCAGTGAAGCCAAATGGGGGACAGGGTTCTATGGCTACACCTTC. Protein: CASSEAKWGTGFYGYTF.

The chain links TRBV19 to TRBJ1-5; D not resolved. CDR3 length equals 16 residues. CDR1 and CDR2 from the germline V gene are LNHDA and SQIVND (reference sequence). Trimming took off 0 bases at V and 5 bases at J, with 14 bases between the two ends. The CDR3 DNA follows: TGTGCCAGTAGTATAGACCCACAGCCGCCGGATCAGCCCCAGCATTTT. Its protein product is CASSIDPQPPDQPQHF.

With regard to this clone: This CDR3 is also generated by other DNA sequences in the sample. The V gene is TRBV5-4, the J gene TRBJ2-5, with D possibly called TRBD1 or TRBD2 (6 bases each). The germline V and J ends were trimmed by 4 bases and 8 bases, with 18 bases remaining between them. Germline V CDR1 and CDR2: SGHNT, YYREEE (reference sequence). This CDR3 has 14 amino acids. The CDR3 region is CASSIYGRGETQYF. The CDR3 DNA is TGTGCCAGCAGCATCTACGGTAGGGGGGAAACCCAGTACTTC.

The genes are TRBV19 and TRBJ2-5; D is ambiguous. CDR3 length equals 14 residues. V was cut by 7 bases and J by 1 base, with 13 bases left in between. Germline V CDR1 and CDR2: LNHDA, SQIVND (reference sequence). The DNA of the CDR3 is TGTGCCAGTACCCAAGGTCACAGCCAAGAGACCCAGTACTTC. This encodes CASTQGHSQETQYF.

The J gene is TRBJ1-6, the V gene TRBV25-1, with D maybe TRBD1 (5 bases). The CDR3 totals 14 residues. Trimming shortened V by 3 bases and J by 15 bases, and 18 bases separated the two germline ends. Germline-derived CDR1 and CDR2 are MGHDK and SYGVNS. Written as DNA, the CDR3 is TGTGCCAGCAGTGACATCGGGGCCACCAAACACCTCCACTTT. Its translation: CASSDIGATKHLHF. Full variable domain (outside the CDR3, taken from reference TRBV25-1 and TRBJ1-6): EADIYQTPRYLVIGTGKKITLECSQTMGHDKMYWYQQDPGMELHLIHYSYGVNSTEKGDLSSESTVSRIRTEHFPLTLESARPSHTSQYLCASSDIGATKHLHFGNGTRLTVT.

CDR3 coding DNA: TGTGCCTGGAAAAAACCGGGACAGGGGTTCACTGAAGCTTTCTTT. As protein: CAWKKPGQGFTEAFF. This sequence joins TRBV30 and TRBJ1-1, with 10 bases fitting TRBD1. The length of the CDR3 is 15 residues. V shed 4 bases, J shed 4 bases, and the junction held 9 bases outside the gene matches. Germline values: CDR1 GTSNPN, CDR2 SVGIG (reference sequence). The full variable domain, completed using reference TRBV30 and TRBJ1-1, is SQTIHQWPATLVQPVGSPLSLECTVEGTSNPNLYWYRQAAGRGLQLLFYSVGIGQISSEVPQNLSASRPQDRQFILSSKKLLLSDSGFYLCAWKKPGQGFTEAFFGQGTRLTVV.

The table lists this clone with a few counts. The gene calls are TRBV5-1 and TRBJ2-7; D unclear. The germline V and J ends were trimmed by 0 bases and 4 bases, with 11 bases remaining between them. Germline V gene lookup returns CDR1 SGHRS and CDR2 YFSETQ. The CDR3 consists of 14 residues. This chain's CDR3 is CASSLERQIYEQYF. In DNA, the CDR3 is TGCGCCAGCAGCTTGGAAAGGCAGATTTACGAGCAGTACTTC.

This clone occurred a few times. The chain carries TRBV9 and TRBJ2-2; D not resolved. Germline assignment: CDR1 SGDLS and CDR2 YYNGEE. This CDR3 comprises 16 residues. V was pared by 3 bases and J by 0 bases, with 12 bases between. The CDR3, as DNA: TGTGCCAGCAGCGGATCAGAGATCGCGAACACCGGGGAGCTGTTTTTT. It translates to CASSGSEIANTGELFF.

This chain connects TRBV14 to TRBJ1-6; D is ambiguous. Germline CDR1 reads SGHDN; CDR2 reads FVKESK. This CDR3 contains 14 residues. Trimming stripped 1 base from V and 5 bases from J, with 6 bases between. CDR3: CASSQGGNNSPLHF. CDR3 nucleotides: TGTGCCAGCAGCCAAGGAGGGAATAATTCACCCCTCCACTTT.

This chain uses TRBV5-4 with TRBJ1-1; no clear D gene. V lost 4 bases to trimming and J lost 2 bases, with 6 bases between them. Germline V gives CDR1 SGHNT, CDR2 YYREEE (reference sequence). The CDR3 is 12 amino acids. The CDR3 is CASSRDNTEAFF. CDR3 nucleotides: TGTGCCAGCAGCCGAGATAACACTGAAGCTTTCTTT. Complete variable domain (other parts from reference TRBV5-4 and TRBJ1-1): ETGVTQSPTHLIKTRGQQVTLRCSSQSGHNTVSWYQQALGQGPQFIFQYYREEENGRGNFPPRFSGLQFPNYSSELNVNALELDDSALYLCASSRDNTEAFFGQGTRLTVV.

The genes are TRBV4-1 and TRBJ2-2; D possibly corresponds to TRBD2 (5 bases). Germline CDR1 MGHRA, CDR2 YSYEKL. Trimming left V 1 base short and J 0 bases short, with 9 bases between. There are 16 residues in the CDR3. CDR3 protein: CASSQGEGANTGELFF. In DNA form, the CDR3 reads TGCGCCAGCAGCCAAGGTGAGGGCGCGAACACCGGGGAGCTGTTTTTT.

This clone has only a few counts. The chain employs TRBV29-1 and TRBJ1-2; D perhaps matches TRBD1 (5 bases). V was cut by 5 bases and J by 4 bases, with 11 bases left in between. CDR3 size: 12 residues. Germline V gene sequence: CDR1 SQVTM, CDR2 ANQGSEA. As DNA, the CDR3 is TGCAGCGTTCGTGACAGCGTCTATGGCTACACCTTC. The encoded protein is CSVRDSVYGYTF.

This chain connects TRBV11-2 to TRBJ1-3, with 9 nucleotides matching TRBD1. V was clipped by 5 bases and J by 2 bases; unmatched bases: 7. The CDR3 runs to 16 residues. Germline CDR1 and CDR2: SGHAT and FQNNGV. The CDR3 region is CASSPGTGRPGNTIYF. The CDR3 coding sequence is TGTGCCAGCAGCCCCGGGACAGGGCGACCTGGAAACACCATATATTTT. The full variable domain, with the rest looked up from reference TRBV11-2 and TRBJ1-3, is EAGVAQSPRYKIIEKRQSVAFWCNPISGHATLYWYQQILGQGPKLLIQFQNNGVVDDSQLPKDRFSAERLKGVDSTLKIQPAKLEDSAVYLCASSPGTGRPGNTIYFGEGSWLTVV.